These T cell receptor beta chains were read from a single sample in a study of cytotoxic CD8 clonotypes in ibrutinib-treated CLL. Assay used: immunoSEQ multiplex PCR; TCRdb lists only in-frame clones, some missing. The profile covers roughly 170,000 clones, with 84% appearing a single time and about 4.9% taken by the ten largest. The sample here was PBMCs, taken after 24 months of ibrutinib treatment. The source of these receptors is a human donor with chronic lymphocytic leukemia. CDR3s include the opening cysteine and the closing phenylalanine or tryptophan. Each record gives: clone size, J gene, V gene, D gene, CDR3 protein, CDR3 DNA. D genes are given only for firm matches. Clone size appears in some rows only: once, few, many, or a class for an expanded clone.

clone_size: NA
j_call: TRBJ1-1
v_call: TRBV27
d_call: NA
cdr3_aa: CASSWGQGTEAFF
cdr3_nt: TGTGCCAGCAGTTGGGGGCAGGGCACTGAAGCTTTCTTT

clone_size: NA
j_call: TRBJ1-5
v_call: TRBV7-6
d_call: TRBD1
cdr3_aa: CASSPWTGMSNQPQHF
cdr3_nt: TGTGCCAGCAGCCCTTGGACAGGGATGAGCAATCAGCCCCAGCATTTT

clone_size: once
j_call: TRBJ1-1
v_call: TRBV5-1
d_call: TRBD1
cdr3_aa: CASRTGVETEAFF
cdr3_nt: TGCGCCAGCAGGACAGGGGTAGAGACTGAAGCTTTCTTT

clone_size: NA
j_call: TRBJ2-1
v_call: TRBV6-5
d_call: TRBD1
cdr3_aa: CASRETGGSYNEQFF
cdr3_nt: TGTGCCAGCAGGGAGACAGGGGGGTCTTACAATGAGCAGTTCTTC

clone_size: once
j_call: TRBJ2-7
v_call: TRBV6-1
d_call: TRBD1
cdr3_aa: CASSGGGTGAYEQYF
cdr3_nt: TGTGCCAGCAGTGGTGGTGGGACAGGGGCCTACGAGCAGTACTTC

clone_size: NA
j_call: TRBJ2-7
v_call: TRBV11-2
d_call: NA
cdr3_aa: CASSTLDTAYEQYF
cdr3_nt: TGTGCCAGCAGCACCCTGGACACAGCCTACGAGCAGTACTTC

clone_size: NA
j_call: TRBJ2-2
v_call: TRBV9
d_call: TRBD1
cdr3_aa: CASSVGGQANTGELFF
cdr3_nt: TGTGCCAGCAGCGTAGGTGGACAGGCGAACACCGGGGAGCTGTTTTTT

clone_size: NA
j_call: TRBJ1-2
v_call: TRBV27
d_call: TRBD1
cdr3_aa: CASRRQAPGQGWVSNGYTF
cdr3_nt: TGTGCCAGCAGGAGACAGGCCCCGGGACAGGGGTGGGTCTCTAATGGCTACACCTTC

clone_size: NA
j_call: TRBJ2-5
v_call: TRBV28
d_call: TRBD1
cdr3_aa: CASSSETGPRGRETQYF
cdr3_nt: TGTGCCAGCAGTTCCGAAACGGGCCCCAGGGGGCGAGAGACCCAGTACTTC

clone_size: NA
j_call: TRBJ2-1
v_call: TRBV4-3
d_call: TRBD2
cdr3_aa: CASSQEGWSGRVKGEQFF
cdr3_nt: TGCGCCAGCAGCCAAGAAGGGTGGAGCGGGAGGGTTAAAGGTGAGCAGTTCTTC

clone_size: NA
j_call: TRBJ2-7
v_call: TRBV29-1
d_call: NA
cdr3_aa: CSVAAGASYEQYF
cdr3_nt: TGCAGCGTTGCGGCCGGGGCCTCCTACGAGCAGTACTTC

clone_size: NA
j_call: TRBJ2-2
v_call: TRBV28
d_call: NA
cdr3_aa: CASRVDTGELFF
cdr3_nt: TGTGCCAGCAGGGTGGACACCGGGGAGCTGTTTTTT

clone_size: NA
j_call: TRBJ1-2
v_call: TRBV4-3
d_call: NA
cdr3_aa: CASSQEGGYGYTF
cdr3_nt: TGCGCCAGCAGCCAAGAGGGGGGCTATGGCTACACCTTC

clone_size: NA
j_call: TRBJ2-3
v_call: TRBV5-1
d_call: NA
cdr3_aa: CASSLDLASGSKFYTQYF
cdr3_nt: TGCGCCAGCAGCTTAGATCTAGCGTCAGGGTCGAAGTTTTATACGCAGTATTTT

clone_size: NA
j_call: TRBJ2-1
v_call: TRBV5-1
d_call: TRBD2
cdr3_aa: CASSLTSSGGARHEQFF
cdr3_nt: TGCGCCAGCAGCTTGACGTCTAGCGGGGGGGCTCGTCATGAGCAGTTCTTC

clone_size: NA
j_call: TRBJ2-7
v_call: TRBV5-1
d_call: NA
cdr3_aa: CASSLVGRDYEQYF
cdr3_nt: TGCGCCAGCAGCTTGGTTGGGCGGGACTACGAGCAGTACTTC

clone_size: NA
j_call: TRBJ2-3
v_call: TRBV30
d_call: NA
cdr3_aa: CAWTKGYTDTQYF
cdr3_nt: TGTGCCTGGACTAAAGGATACACAGATACGCAGTATTTT

clone_size: NA
j_call: TRBJ1-4
v_call: TRBV4-2
d_call: TRBD1
cdr3_aa: CASSQGQGKTTNEKLFF
cdr3_nt: TGTGCCAGCAGCCAAGGACAGGGGAAGACAACTAATGAAAAACTGTTTTTT

clone_size: NA
j_call: TRBJ2-2
v_call: TRBV28
d_call: NA
cdr3_aa: CASLRGGNIGELFF
cdr3_nt: TGTGCCAGCCTCCGGGGCGGGAATATCGGGGAGCTGTTTTTT

clone_size: NA
j_call: TRBJ2-7
v_call: TRBV28
d_call: TRBD2
cdr3_aa: CASTRLAGALTTYEQYF
cdr3_nt: TGTGCCAGTACTAGACTAGCGGGAGCACTAACTACCTACGAGCAGTACTTC